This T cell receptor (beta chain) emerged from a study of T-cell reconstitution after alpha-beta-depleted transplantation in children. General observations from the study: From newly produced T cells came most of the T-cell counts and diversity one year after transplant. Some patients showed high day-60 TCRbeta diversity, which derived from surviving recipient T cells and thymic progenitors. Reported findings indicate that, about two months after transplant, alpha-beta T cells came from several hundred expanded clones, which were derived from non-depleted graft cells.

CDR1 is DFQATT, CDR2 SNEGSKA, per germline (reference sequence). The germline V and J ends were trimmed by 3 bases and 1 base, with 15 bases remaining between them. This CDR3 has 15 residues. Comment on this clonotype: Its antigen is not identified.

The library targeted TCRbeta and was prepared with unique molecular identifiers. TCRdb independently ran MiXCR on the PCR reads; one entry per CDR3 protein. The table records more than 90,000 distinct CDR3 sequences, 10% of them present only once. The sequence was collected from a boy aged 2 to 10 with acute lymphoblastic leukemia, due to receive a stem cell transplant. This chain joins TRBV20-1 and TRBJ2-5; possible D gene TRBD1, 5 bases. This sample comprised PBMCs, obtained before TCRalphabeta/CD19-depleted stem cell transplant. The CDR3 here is CSASPLKQGQETQYF. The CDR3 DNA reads TGCAGTGCTAGCCCCTTAAAGCAGGGCCAAGAGACCCAGTACTTC.